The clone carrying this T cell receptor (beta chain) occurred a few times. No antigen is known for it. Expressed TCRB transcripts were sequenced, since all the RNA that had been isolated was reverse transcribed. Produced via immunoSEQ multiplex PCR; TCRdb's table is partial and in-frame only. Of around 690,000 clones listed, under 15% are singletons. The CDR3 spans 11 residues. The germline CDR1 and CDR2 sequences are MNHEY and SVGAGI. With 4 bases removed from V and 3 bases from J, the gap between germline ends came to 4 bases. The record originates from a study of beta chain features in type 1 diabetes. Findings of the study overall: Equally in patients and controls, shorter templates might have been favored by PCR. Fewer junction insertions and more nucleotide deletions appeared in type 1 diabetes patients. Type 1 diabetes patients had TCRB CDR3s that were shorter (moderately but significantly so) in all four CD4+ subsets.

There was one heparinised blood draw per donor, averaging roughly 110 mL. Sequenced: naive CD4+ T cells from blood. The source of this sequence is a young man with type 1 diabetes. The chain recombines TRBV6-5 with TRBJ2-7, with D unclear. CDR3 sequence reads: CASSFLYEQYF. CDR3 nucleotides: TGTGCCAGCAGTTTTCTCTACGAGCAGTACTTC.